This T cell receptor (beta chain) was documented in a study of blood T cell repertoires in COVID-19. Study summary: PBMCs, B-cell-depleted T cells, or T cells provided the cDNA or gDNA that made up the material.

Only in-frame clones appear in the TCRdb table, and some are missing; sequencing was by immunoSEQ multiplex PCR. The sample comprises 250,000 to 300,000 clones, under 90% of which are singletons, and 1.5% to 2% rests with the top ten. The CDR3 spans 13 residues. Germline V gene lookup returns CDR1 SGHAT and CDR2 FQNNGV. V shed 1 base and J shed 3 bases, with 6 bases lying between them. Sequencing input: PBMCs or T cells enriched from blood (not recorded which). This chain joins TRBV11-2 and TRBJ1-1; no reliable D call. This receptor was obtained from a woman in her fifties or sixties who had recovered from COVID-19. For the CDR3, the DNA is TGTGCCAGCAGCTTAGTAGAGGACACTGAAGCTTTCTTT. Residues: CASSLVEDTEAFF.